A single TCR beta chain is shown here with its context. What it binds is unknown. With the read ending 3 residues before the CDR3 end, the germline J gene is used to fill in that end. The CDR3 totals 15 residues. CDR1 LNHDA and CDR2 SQIVND come from the germline V gene (reference sequence). V was clipped by 3 bases and J by 5 bases, with 16 bases between them. Some clones are missing from TCRdb's copy, which holds only in-frame ones; the method was immunoSEQ multiplex PCR. The sample table sets out approximately 39,000 clones. These data originate in a study of T cells in women clearing cervical HPV infection. Findings and limits, study-wide: TRBV6-7 abundance was lower in cases than controls (around 0.1% versus 0.15%).

Sequenced: blood buffy coat. The genes are TRBV19 and TRBJ1-1, with D perhaps TRBD1 (5 bases). The sequence came from a woman between 18 and 70 years old with a cervical HPV16 infection that either progressed to CIN3+ or cleared (not recorded which). The CDR3 loop is CASSIGTSGGTEAFF. The part of the CDR3 DNA that was read is TGTGCCAGTAGTATCGGAACCTCGGGGGGGACTGAA.